The clone carrying this T cell receptor beta chain has more than one count but fewer than ten. As to time point: patch test 2, 6 weeks after DPC sensitization. The sample's treatment: therapeutic diphenylcyclopropenone sensitization with weekly scalp DPC. Via MiXCR, TCRdb re-called the RACE reads, giving one row per CDR3 protein. The sample shows 80,000 to 95,000 distinct CDR3 sequences, about 11% of them seen only once. The sample originates from a study of human T cells and chemical hapten exposure. Germline CDR1 GTSNPN, CDR2 SVGIG (reference sequence). This CDR3 is 14 amino acids long. V was trimmed by 5 bases and J by 4 bases, leaving 16 bases between them.

Sequenced here: whole blood, sampled in connection with sensitization to the hapten diphenylcyclopropenone (DPC). This clonotype originated in a man aged 35-49 years with alopecia areata. Some clones in this sample may be carry-over from other donors' samples. The V gene is TRBV30, the J gene TRBJ2-3, with D tentatively TRBD2 (6 bases). CDR3 coding DNA: TGTGCCTGGGGCCCGGGACTGCGGGCAGATACGCAGTATTTT. Its translation: CAWGPGLRADTQYF.